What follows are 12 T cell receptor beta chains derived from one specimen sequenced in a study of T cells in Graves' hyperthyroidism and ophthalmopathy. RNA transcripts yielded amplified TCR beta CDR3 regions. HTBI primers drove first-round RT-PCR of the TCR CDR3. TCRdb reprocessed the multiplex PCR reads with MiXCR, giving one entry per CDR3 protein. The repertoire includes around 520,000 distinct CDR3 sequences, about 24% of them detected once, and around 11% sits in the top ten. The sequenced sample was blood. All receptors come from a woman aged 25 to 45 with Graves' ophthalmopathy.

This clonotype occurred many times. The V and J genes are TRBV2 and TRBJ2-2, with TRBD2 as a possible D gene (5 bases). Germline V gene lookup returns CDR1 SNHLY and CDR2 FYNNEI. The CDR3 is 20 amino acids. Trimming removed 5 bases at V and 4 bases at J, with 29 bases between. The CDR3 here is CASSQPGLSVQIVGTGELFF. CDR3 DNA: TGTGCCAGCAGTCAACCCGGGCTTAGCGTACAGATCGTTGGCACCGGGGAGCTGTTTTTT.

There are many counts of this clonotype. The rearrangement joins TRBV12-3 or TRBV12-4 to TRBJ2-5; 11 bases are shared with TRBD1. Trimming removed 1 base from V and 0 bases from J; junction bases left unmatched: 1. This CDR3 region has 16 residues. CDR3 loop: CASSLGDRGNQETQYF. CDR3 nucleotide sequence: TGTGCCAGCAGTTTAGGGGACAGGGGGAACCAAGAGACCCAGTACTTC.

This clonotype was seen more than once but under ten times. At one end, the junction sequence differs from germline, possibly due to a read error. The CDR3 here is CASSLTGGAGSYKQYF. CDR3 DNA sequence: TGTGCCAGCAGTCTCACAGGGGGCGCAGGGTCCTACAAGCAGTACTTC. The rearrangement uses TRBV6-1 and TRBJ2-7; 9 positions agree with TRBD1. The CDR3 has 16 residues. The germline gives CDR1 MNHNS, CDR2 SASEGT.

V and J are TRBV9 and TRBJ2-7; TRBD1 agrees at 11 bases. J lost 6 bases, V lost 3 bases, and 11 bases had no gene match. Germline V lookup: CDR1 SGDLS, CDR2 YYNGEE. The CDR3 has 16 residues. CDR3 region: CASSDRDRGSTSEQYF. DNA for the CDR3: TGTGCCAGCAGCGACCGGGACAGGGGGTCGACTTCCGAGCAGTACTTC.

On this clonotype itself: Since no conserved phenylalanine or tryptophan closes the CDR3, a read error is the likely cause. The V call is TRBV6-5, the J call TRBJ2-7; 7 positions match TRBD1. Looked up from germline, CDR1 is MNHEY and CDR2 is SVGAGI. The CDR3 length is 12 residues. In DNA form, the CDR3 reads TGTGCCAGTAGTTCGACAGGGAGCGAGCAGTACTGC. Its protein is CASSSTGSEQYC.

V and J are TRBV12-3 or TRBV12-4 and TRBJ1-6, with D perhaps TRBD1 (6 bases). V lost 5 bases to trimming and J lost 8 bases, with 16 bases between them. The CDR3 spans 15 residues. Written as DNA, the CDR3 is TGTGCCAGCAGTGCCACAGGGACTTTCTATTCACCCCTCCACTTT. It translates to CASSATGTFYSPLHF.

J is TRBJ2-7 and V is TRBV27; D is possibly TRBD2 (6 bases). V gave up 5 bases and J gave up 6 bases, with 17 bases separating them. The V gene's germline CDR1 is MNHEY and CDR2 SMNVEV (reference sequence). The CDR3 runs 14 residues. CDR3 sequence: CASSKGLGFFEQYF. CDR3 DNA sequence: TGTGCCAGCAGTAAGGGACTGGGCTTCTTCGAGCAGTACTTC.

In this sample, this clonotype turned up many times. CDR3 bases: TGTGCCAGCTGGACGGGGGGTACCTACGAGCAGTACTTC. This codes for CASWTGGTYEQYF. The chain links TRBV6-1 to TRBJ2-7, with TRBD2 matching 7 bases. CDR3 size: 13 residues. Per germline, CDR1 MNHNS and CDR2 SASEGT. V trimming: 8 bases; J trimming: 2 bases; junction bases outside the gene matches: 6.

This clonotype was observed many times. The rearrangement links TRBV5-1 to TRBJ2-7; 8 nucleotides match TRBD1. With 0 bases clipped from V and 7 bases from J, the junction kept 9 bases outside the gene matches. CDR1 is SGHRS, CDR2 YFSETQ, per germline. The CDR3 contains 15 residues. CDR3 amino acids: CASSLAGQGAAEQYF. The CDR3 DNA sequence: TGCGCCAGCAGCTTGGCCGGTCAGGGGGCGGCGGAGCAGTACTTC.

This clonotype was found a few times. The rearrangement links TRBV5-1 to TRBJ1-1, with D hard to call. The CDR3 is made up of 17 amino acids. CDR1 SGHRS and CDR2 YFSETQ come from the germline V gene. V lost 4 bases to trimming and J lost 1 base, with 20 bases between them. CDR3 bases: TGCGCCAGCAGCGCCCCTGATAGAGGGCACAGGAACACTGAAGCTTTCTTT. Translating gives CASSAPDRGHRNTEAFF.

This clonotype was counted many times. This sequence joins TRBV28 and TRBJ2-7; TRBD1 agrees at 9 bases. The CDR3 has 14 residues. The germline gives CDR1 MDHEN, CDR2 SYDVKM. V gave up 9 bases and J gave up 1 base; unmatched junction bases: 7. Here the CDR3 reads CARDTGTGSYEQYF. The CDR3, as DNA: TGTGCCAGAGATACCGGGACAGGGTCCTACGAGCAGTACTTC.

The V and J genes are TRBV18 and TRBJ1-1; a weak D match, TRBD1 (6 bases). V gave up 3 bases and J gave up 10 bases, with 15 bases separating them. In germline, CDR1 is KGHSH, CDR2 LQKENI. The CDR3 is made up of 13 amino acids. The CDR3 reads CASSPGQGRSAFF. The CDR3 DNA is TGTGCCAGCTCACCCGGGCAGGGGAGGTCAGCTTTCTTT. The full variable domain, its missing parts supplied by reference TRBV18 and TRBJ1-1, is NAGVMQNPRHLVRRRGQEARLRCSPMKGHSHVYWYRQLPEEGLKFMVYLQKENIIDESGMPKERFSAEFPKEGPSILRIQQVVRGDSAAYFCASSPGQGRSAFFGQGTRLTVV.